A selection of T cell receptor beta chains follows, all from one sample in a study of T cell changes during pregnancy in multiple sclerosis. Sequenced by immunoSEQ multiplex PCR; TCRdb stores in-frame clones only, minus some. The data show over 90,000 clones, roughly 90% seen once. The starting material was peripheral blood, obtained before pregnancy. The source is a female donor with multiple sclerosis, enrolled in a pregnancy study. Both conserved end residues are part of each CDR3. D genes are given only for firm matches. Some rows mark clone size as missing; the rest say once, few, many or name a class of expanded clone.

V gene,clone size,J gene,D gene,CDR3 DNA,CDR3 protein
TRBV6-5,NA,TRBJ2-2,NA,TGTGCCACCAAAATAGCGAACACCGGGGAGCTGTTTTTT,CATKIANTGELFF
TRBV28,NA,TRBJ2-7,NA,TGTGCCAGCACGGACAGAACCTACGAGCAGTACTTC,CASTDRTYEQYF
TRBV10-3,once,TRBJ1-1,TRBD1,TGTGCCATCAGTGGTAGGACAGGGCCGAACACTGAAGCTTTCTTT,CAISGRTGPNTEAFF
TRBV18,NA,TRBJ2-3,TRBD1,TGTGCCAGCTCACGACCCGGGACAGGGAGCCCCACAGATACGCAGTATTTT,CASSRPGTGSPTDTQYF
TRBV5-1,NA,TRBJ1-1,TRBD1,TGCGCCAGCAGCTCAACAGGGGTCCCCACTGAAGCTTTCTTT,CASSSTGVPTEAFF
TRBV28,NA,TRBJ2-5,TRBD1,TGTGCCAGCAGTACTGACCGGGACAGTTGGAAAGAGACCCAGTACTTC,CASSTDRDSWKETQYF
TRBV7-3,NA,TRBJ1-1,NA,TGTGCCAGCAGCCCCTGGCCCACCGACACTGAAGCTTTCTTT,CASSPWPTDTEAFF
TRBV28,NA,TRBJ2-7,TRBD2,TGTGCCAGCAGCCTGCCTAGCGGGGGGCCCTCCTACGAGCAGTACTTC,CASSLPSGGPSYEQYF
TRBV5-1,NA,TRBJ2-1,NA,TGCGCCAGCAGCTTAGACTCCCAGCCCTACAATGAGCAGTTCTTC,CASSLDSQPYNEQFF
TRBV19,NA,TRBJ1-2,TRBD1,TGTGCCAGTAGGAAGACAGGGCTGTTCGGCTACACCTTC,CASRKTGLFGYTF
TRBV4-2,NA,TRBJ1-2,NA,TGTGCCAGCAGCCAAGATGGCGGCAGGGTAGATGGCTACACCTTC,CASSQDGGRVDGYTF
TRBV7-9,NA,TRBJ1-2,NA,TGTGCCAGCAGCCAGGACAGCTATGGCTACACCTTC,CASSQDSYGYTF
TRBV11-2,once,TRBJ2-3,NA,TGTGCCAGCAGCCCCCTTCGGTTGGGGGGTCGGGATACGCAGTATTTT,CASSPLRLGGRDTQYF
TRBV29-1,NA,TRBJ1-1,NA,TGCAGCGCCTATAACACTGAAGCTTTCTTT,CSAYNTEAFF
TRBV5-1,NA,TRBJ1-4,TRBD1,TGCGCCAGCAGCTTGTCTGGGACAGGTAGTGAAAAACTGTTTTTT,CASSLSGTGSEKLFF
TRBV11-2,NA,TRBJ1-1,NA,TGTGCCAGCAGCTTAGGGGGGCGGGCAGGCAAGAACACTGAAGCTTTCTTT,CASSLGGRAGKNTEAFF
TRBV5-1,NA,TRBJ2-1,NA,TGCGCCAGCAGCCCCGATCACCTAGGTTATGAGCAGTTCTTC,CASSPDHLGYEQFF
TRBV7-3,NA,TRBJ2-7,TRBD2,TGTGCCAGCAGCCAGTACGGGGGGGGCGGCGAGCAGTACTTC,CASSQYGGGGEQYF
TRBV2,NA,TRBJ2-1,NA,TGTGCCACACCAAGGAGTTACAATGAGCAGTTCTTC,CATPRSYNEQFF
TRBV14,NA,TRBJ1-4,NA,TGTGCCAGCAGCCATCAGGCAGGAGGCAATGAAAAACTGTTTTTT,CASSHQAGGNEKLFF
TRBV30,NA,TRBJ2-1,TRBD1,TGTGCCTGGAGCGGGAGACAGGGGTCGGACAATGAGCAGTTCTTC,CAWSGRQGSDNEQFF
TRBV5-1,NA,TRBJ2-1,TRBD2,TGCGCCAGCAGCTCTGGCGGGAGAAGCAATGAGCAGTTCTTC,CASSSGGRSNEQFF
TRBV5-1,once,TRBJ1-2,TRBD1,TGCGCCAGCAGCTGGGGACAGGGGGCTGGTGGCTACACCTTC,CASSWGQGAGGYTF
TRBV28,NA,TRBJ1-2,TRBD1,TGTGCCAGCAGAGCGACAGGGACCGTCTTC,CASRATGTVF
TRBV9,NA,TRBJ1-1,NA,TGTGCCAGCAGCAGTACAGGGACGACTGAAGCTTTCTTT,CASSSTGTTEAFF
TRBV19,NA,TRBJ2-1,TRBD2,TGTGCCAGTAGTATAGCACTAGCGGGGGGGGATGAGCAGTTCTTC,CASSIALAGGDEQFF
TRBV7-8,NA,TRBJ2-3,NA,TGTGCTAGCGGCGGGGGTACAGGGGATACGCAGTATTTT,CASGGGTGDTQYF
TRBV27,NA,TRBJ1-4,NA,TGTGCCAGTCGGCAGGGGTCAGGGCCGGATGAAAAACTGTTTTTT,CASRQGSGPDEKLFF
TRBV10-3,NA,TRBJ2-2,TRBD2,TGTGCCATCCACCCCTCAAGCGGGGGGGACACCGGGGAGCTGTTTTTT,CAIHPSSGGDTGELFF
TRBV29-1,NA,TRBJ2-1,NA,TGCAGCGTTCGACAGTTCGGAAATGAGCAGTTCTTC,CSVRQFGNEQFF
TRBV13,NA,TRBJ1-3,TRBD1,TGTGCCAGCAGCAGATACCGGGACAGGGAGGGGATAATAGGAAACACCATATATTTT,CASSRYRDREGIIGNTIYF
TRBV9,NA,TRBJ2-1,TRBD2,TGTGCCAGCAGCGTAGGACTAGCGGGGGGGCCGGAGAGCGATGAGCAGTTCTTC,CASSVGLAGGPESDEQFF
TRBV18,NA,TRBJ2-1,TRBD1,TGTGCCAGCTCACGAGACAGGGTGGGCAATGAGCAGTTCTTC,CASSRDRVGNEQFF
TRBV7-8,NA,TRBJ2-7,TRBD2,TGTGCCAGCAGCTTAGGGTCTAGCGGGAGGTCCGAGCAGTACTTC,CASSLGSSGRSEQYF
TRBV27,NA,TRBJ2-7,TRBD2,TGTGCCAGCAGCCCGGGACTAGCGACGAACGAGCAGTACTTC,CASSPGLATNEQYF
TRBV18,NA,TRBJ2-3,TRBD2,TGTGCCAGCTCACCCTTAGCGGGGGGGCCACGAGATACGCAGTATTTT,CASSPLAGGPRDTQYF
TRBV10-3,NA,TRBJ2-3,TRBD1,TGTGCCATCAGTGAGTCGAAGGCAGGGGGTCCCACAGATACGCAGTATTTT,CAISESKAGGPTDTQYF
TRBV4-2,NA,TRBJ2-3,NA,TGTGCCAGCAGCCAAGATGGCGGAGGGGGCGAGACCTTTTTTTACACAGATACGCAGTATTTT,CASSQDGGGGETFFYTDTQYF
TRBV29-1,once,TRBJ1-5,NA,TGCAGCGTTGCTGCTGGGAGTGCCCGGCCCCAGCATTTT,CSVAAGSARPQHF
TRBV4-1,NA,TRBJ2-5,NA,TGCGCCAGCAGCCAAGACGGCGGAGAGACCCAGTACTTC,CASSQDGGETQYF
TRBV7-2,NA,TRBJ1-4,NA,TGTGCCAGCAGCTTAGGCTGGGGCGAAAAACTGTTTTTT,CASSLGWGEKLFF
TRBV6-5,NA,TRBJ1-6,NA,TGTGCCAGCAGTCACCCAACACAGAATTCACCCCTCCACTTT,CASSHPTQNSPLHF
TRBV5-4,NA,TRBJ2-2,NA,TGTGCCAGCAGCTGGAGCACAGGGTTTGACACCGGGGAGCTGTTTTTT,CASSWSTGFDTGELFF
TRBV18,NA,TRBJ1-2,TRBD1,TGTGCCAGCTCACGAACGACGGCAGGGGGAAACTATGGCTACACCTTC,CASSRTTAGGNYGYTF